These 19 T cell receptor beta chains were sequenced from one sample in a study of PD-1 blockade in classical Hodgkin lymphoma. Every patient experienced relapse after autologous stem cell transplantation, and brentuximab vedotin exposure varied. Magnetic negative selection was used to purify CD8+ T cells from thawed PBMCs. Generated by immunoSEQ multiplex PCR, the TCRdb table keeps only in-frame clones and is missing some. The table lists roughly 28,000 clones, 80% to 90% of them singletons, with around 6.7% in the top ten. The starting material was CD8+ T cells from blood, obtained at baseline. All receptors derive from a human donor with classical Hodgkin lymphoma.

For this clone: The sample holds other DNA sequences that translate to the same CDR3. The CDR3 DNA reads as TGTGCCAGCAGTCTGAGCTCCTACAATGAGCAGTTCTTC. Residues: CASSLSSYNEQFF. The rearrangement links TRBV27 to TRBJ2-1; no firm D call. Deletions cut 5 bases from V and 0 bases from J, with 5 bases between. This CDR3 contains 13 residues. Germline CDR1 reads MNHEY; CDR2 reads SMNVEV (reference sequence).

The chain employs TRBV7-2 and TRBJ2-3; perhaps TRBD2 as D (6 bases). Between the trimmed V and J ends, which lost 1 base and 0 bases, there was a span of 14 bases. The germline CDR1 and CDR2 sequences are SGHTA and FQGNSA. The CDR3 is made up of 17 amino acids. For the CDR3, the DNA is TGTGCCAGCAGCTTAGTATGGGCGGGACTTAGCACAGATACGCAGTATTTT. Translated: CASSLVWAGLSTDTQYF.

V usage is TRBV28 and J usage is TRBJ2-3, with 7 nucleotides matching TRBD1. CDR3 size: 15 residues. V was clipped by 5 bases and J by 0 bases; unmatched bases: 5. The germline V gene has CDR1 MDHEN and CDR2 SYDVKM. In DNA form, the CDR3 reads TGTGCCAGCAGTAGAGGGACAGTGAGCACAGATACGCAGTATTTT. Its protein product is CASSRGTVSTDTQYF.

This sequence joins TRBV6-5 and TRBJ1-3; D gene uncertain. Germline V gene lookup returns CDR1 MNHEY and CDR2 SVGAGI. The CDR3 covers 16 residues. V shed 0 bases and J shed 0 bases, with 9 bases lying between them. CDR3 protein: CASSYSPEPSGNTIYF. In DNA, the CDR3 is TGTGCCAGCAGTTACTCGCCAGAGCCCTCTGGAAACACCATATATTTT.

The rearrangement joins TRBV28 to TRBJ1-1; the match to TRBD1 covers 10 bases. With V trimmed by 1 base and J by 1 base, 6 bases remained unmatched. Per the germline V gene, CDR1 is MDHEN and CDR2 is SYDVKM. The CDR3 extends over 17 amino acids. CDR3 protein: CASSLYIGQGENTEAFF. The CDR3 bases are TGTGCCAGCAGTTTATACATTGGACAGGGGGAGAACACTGAAGCTTTCTTT.

The chain recombines TRBV9 with TRBJ1-4; D call uncertain. The CDR3 is made up of 17 amino acids. The V end lost 0 bases, the J end lost 0 bases, and 12 bases lay between the germline ends. CDR1 and CDR2 (germline): SGDLS, YYNGEE. Here the CDR3 DNA reads TGTGCCAGCAGCGTAGATGGATCAAAATCAACTAATGAAAAACTGTTTTTT. Translation gives CASSVDGSKSTNEKLFF.

This clone was seen once. CDR3 nucleotide sequence: TGTGCCAGCAGTTTATACAGGGGGAGCTCCTACAATGAGCAGTTCTTC. This encodes CASSLYRGSSYNEQFF. The chain combines TRBV28 with TRBJ2-1; TRBD1 matches at 8 bases. The J segment lost 0 bases and the V segment lost 1 base, leaving 2 bases of the junction unmatched. This CDR3 comprises 16 residues. Germline V gives CDR1 MDHEN, CDR2 SYDVKM.

The J gene is TRBJ2-7, the V gene TRBV5-4; D may be TRBD1 (5 bases). CDR3 length: 15 residues. Trimming cost V 4 bases and J 5 bases, with 19 bases left between them. The germline V gene encodes CDR1 SGHNT and CDR2 YYREEE (reference sequence). DNA of the CDR3: TGTGCCAGCAGCAGGGGCCAGGTCACCTTTAACGAGCAGTACTTC. Encoded protein: CASSRGQVTFNEQYF.

The chain carries TRBV28 and TRBJ2-5; 7 bases line up with TRBD2. This CDR3 contains 17 residues. CDR1 MDHEN and CDR2 SYDVKM come from the germline V gene. The V gene end was trimmed by 3 bases and the J gene end by 4 bases; junction bases not matched to a gene: 14. The CDR3 region is CASSFSASGLVAETQYF. The CDR3 region has the DNA TGTGCCAGCAGTTTCTCTGCTAGCGGCCTCGTGGCAGAGACCCAGTACTTC.

The rearrangement uses TRBV6-1 and TRBJ1-1, with D tentatively TRBD1 (5 bases). The CDR3 runs 13 residues. Trimming removed 4 bases at V and 0 bases at J, with 6 bases between. Germline V lookup: CDR1 MNHNS, CDR2 SASEGT. The CDR3 sequence is CASSGQLNTEAFF. The CDR3 nucleotides are TGTGCCAGCAGTGGACAGCTGAACACTGAAGCTTTCTTT.

The rearrangement joins TRBV9 to TRBJ1-1, with D uncertain. The CDR3 is 13 residues long. Germline assignment: CDR1 SGDLS and CDR2 YYNGEE. V was clipped by 4 bases and J by 1 base, with 8 bases between them. CDR3 nucleotide sequence: TGTGCCAGCAGCCCCTGGGGGAACACTGAAGCTTTCTTT. Protein product: CASSPWGNTEAFF.

The rearrangement links TRBV12-5 to TRBJ2-1; 7 positions agree with TRBD1. This CDR3 contains 14 residues. With 3 bases clipped from V and 6 bases from J, the junction kept 5 bases outside the gene matches. Germline lookup yields CDR1 LGHNT and CDR2 FRNRAP. The CDR3 DNA follows: TGTGCTAGTGGTTTTGGGGGACAGTTCAATGAGCAGTTCTTC. It translates to CASGFGGQFNEQFF.

The V call is TRBV27, the J call TRBJ1-2; TRBD1 matches 9 bases. CDR3 length: 16 amino acids. The J segment lost 4 bases and the V segment lost 3 bases, leaving 9 bases of the junction unmatched. Germline values: CDR1 MNHEY, CDR2 SMNVEV (reference sequence). The CDR3 spells CASSLSRDRVSYGYTF. CDR3 coding DNA: TGTGCCAGCAGTTTGTCGCGGGACAGGGTGAGCTATGGCTACACCTTC.

The J gene is TRBJ2-1, the V gene TRBV27, with 9 positions matching TRBD2. Germline loops: CDR1 MNHEY, CDR2 SMNVEV (reference sequence). The CDR3 has 14 amino acids. The J segment lost 9 bases and the V segment lost 2 bases, leaving 5 bases of the junction unmatched. The CDR3 sequence: CASSLRAGGPEQFF. CDR3 bases: TGTGCCAGCAGTTTACGCGCGGGAGGGCCTGAGCAGTTCTTC.

J is TRBJ1-2 and V is TRBV10-3; the D gene is possibly TRBD1 (6 bases). Trimming left V 7 bases short and J 4 bases short, with 10 bases between. CDR1 and CDR2 (germline): ENHRY, SYGVKD. The CDR3 loop spans 12 amino acids. The CDR3, as DNA: TGTGCCATCAATGGGGGGCCCTATGGCTACACCTTC. Translated, it gives CAINGGPYGYTF.

The V and J genes are TRBV27 and TRBJ2-7, with a possible D match to TRBD2 (7 bases). Germline CDR1 is MNHEY and CDR2 is SMNVEV (reference sequence). The CDR3 length is 15 residues. V shed 2 bases and J shed 3 bases, with 14 bases lying between them. CDR3 sequence reads: CASSLARGGLYEQYF. The CDR3 nucleotides read TGTGCCAGCAGTTTAGCCAGGGGAGGGCTCTACGAGCAGTACTTC.

The chain has TRBV13 and TRBJ2-7, with TRBD2 matching over 16 bases. Germline assignment: CDR1 PRHDT and CDR2 FYEKMQ (reference sequence). V lost 5 bases and J lost 5; bases outside the gene matches: 15. This CDR3 has 19 residues. CDR3 DNA sequence: TGTGCCAGCAGCGCGCGAGACCCGGGACTAGCGGGAGGGCCAAACGAGCAGTACTTC. Amino acids: CASSARDPGLAGGPNEQYF.

The chain has TRBV6-1 and TRBJ2-7; TRBD1 is a possible D gene (5 bases). CDR1 MNHNS and CDR2 SASEGT come from the germline V gene. V lost 5 bases to trimming and J lost 7 bases, with 9 bases between them. This CDR3 region has 11 residues. CDR3 region: CASSQGLEQYF. DNA for the CDR3: TGTGCCAGCAGTCAGGGTCTTGAGCAGTACTTC.

The chain combines TRBV9 with TRBJ2-7; 8 bases match TRBD1. Germline-derived CDR1 and CDR2 are SGDLS and YYNGEE. The CDR3 consists of 14 residues. V shed 3 bases and J 7 bases; nucleotides not matched to a gene: 9. The CDR3 protein is CASSAEDRVWEQYF. The CDR3 DNA sequence: TGTGCCAGCAGCGCGGAGGACAGGGTCTGGGAGCAGTACTTC.